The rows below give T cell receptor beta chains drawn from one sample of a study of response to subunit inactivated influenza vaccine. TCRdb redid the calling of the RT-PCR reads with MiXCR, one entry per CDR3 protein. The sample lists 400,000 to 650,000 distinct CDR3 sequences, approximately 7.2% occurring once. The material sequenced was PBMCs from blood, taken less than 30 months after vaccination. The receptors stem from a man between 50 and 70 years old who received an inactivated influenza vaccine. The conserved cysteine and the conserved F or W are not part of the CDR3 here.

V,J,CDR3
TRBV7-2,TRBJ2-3,ASSSRGSMTDTQY
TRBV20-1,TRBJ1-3,SARPSGNTIY
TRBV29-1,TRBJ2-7,SAQDSSEQY
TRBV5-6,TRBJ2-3,ASSLEISSGDTQY
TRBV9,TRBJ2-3,ASSVDGRTDTQY
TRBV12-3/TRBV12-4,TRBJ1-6,ASSLGGQGSDSPLH
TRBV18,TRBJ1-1,ASSPQEGTNTEAF
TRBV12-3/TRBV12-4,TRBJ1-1,ASSETGAHREAF
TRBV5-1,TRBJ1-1,ASSLAGSVGSEAF
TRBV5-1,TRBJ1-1,ASSLSQGRYEAF
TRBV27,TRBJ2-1,ASSPSGGNYNEQF
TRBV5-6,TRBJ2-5,ASSSEGKIKETQY
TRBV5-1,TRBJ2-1,ASSSRDRGLF
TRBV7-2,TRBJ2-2,ASSLVSGKLF
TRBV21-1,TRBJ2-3,ASSKPAGTRDTQY
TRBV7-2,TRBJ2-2,ASSPAGSGELF
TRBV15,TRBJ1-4,ATHRASTNEKLF
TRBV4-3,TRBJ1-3,ASSQVGERNTIY
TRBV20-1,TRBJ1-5,SARELGRGNQPQH
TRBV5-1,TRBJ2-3,ASSFSAGGTYPQY
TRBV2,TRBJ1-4,AGRTGMSEKLF
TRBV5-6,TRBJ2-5,ASSFYDRGLGETQY
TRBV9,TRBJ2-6,ASSVGGGANVLT
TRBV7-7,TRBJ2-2,ASSQDRSGELF
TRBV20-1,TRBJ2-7,SARDQTGPV
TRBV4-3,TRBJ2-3,ASSQAGGRHTDTQY
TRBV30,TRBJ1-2,ASAGQTGGYT
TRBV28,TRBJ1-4,ASSLGRTRTKLF
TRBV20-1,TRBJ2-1,SARGGGYDEQF
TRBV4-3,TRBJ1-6,ASSQGDNSPLH
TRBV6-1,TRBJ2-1,ASRSTGTSSYNEQF
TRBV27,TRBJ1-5,ASSLKAAVWDQPQH
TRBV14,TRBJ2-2,ASSHLWGGSNTGELF
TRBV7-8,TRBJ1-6,ASSRQPQPPLH
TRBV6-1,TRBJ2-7,ASRTGTAYEQY
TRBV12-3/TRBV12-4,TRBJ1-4,ASSQSGEKLF
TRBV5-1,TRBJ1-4,ASSPGGTQNEKLF
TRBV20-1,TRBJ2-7,SARGLQAAASEQY
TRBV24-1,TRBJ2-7,ATSTTGGNYEQY
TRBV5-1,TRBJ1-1,ASSFQQAWDTEAF
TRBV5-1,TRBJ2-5,AITFEGTQY
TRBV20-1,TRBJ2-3,SARDPLAVGVGDTQY
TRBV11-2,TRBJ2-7,ASSLSIRTISTYEQY